This TCR beta chain was sequenced in a study of T cell changes during pregnancy in multiple sclerosis. The CDR3 runs 14 residues. Germline V gene data show CDR1 as KGHSH and CDR2 as LQKENI. The V segment lost 4 bases and the J segment 6 bases; nucleotides outside the gene matches: 5. Profiled with immunoSEQ multiplex PCR; TCRdb holds only in-frame clones, not every one. The sample contains 50,000 to 65,000 clones, approximately 86% of which appear only once. The receptor comes from a female donor with multiple sclerosis, enrolled in a pregnancy study. The sample consisted of CD4+ T cells from peripheral blood mononuclear cells, taken in the third trimester of pregnancy. V gene TRBV18 combines with J gene TRBJ2-1; TRBD1 agrees at 8 bases. Here the CDR3 reads CASSLQGATNEQFF. CDR3 bases: TGTGCCAGCTCACTGCAGGGGGCAACCAATGAGCAGTTCTTC.